A single sample gave rise to the 6 T cell receptor beta chains below, sequenced in a study of blood T cells in healthy people across ages. A second PCR, run for about 6 to 11 cycles, used a sample-barcoded 5' primer plus a J-beta primer mix. From the 5' RACE reads, TCRdb called clonotypes with MiXCR, one entry per CDR3 protein. The sample yields 1.5 million to 2 million distinct CDR3 sequences, 28% seen once. Specimen: blood. These receptors all come from a woman aged 25-40 years in good health.

The rearrangement joins TRBV2 to TRBJ2-1; tentatively, D is TRBD2 (7 bases). This CDR3 has 13 amino acids. V was trimmed by 10 bases and J by 7 bases, leaving 17 bases between them. The germline gives CDR1 SNHLY, CDR2 FYNNEI. This chain's CDR3 is CAISRGAGNEQFF. In DNA, the CDR3 is TGTGCCATCTCCCGGGGGGCAGGTAATGAGCAGTTCTTC.

The table lists this clonotype with a few counts. The V and J genes are TRBV9 and TRBJ2-5; TRBD1 agrees at 9 bases. The CDR3 spans 16 residues. The ends lost 2 bases at V and 4 bases at J; junction bases unmatched: 9. Per the germline V gene, CDR1 is SGDLS and CDR2 is YYNGEE. For the CDR3, the DNA is TGTGCCAGCAGCGTCCTCGGACAGGGGTTGAGAGAGACCCAGTACTTC. It encodes CASSVLGQGLRETQYF.

As to this clonotype: Since a much larger clone is just one base distant, this may be a read error. The chain links TRBV20-1 to TRBJ2-1, with 8 bases that match TRBD2. The CDR3 is 14 residues long. J gave up 10 bases and V 3 bases, and 11 bases lay outside the gene matches. Germline CDR1 DFQATT, CDR2 SNEGSKA (reference sequence). As DNA, the CDR3 is TGCAGTGCTAGGGGCGGGGGGACAACCTACGAGCAGTTCTTC. Amino acids: CSARGGGTTYEQFF.

The CDR3 DNA is TGTGCCAGCAGCCCTAATAACGGGGGCAGAAATAATTCACCCCTCCACTTT. Translated, it gives CASSPNNGGRNNSPLHF. The rearrangement uses TRBV7-2 and TRBJ1-6, with a possible D match to TRBD1 (6 bases). The CDR3 consists of 17 residues. The germline CDR1 and CDR2 sequences are SGHTA and FQGNSA. Between the trimmed V and J ends, which lost 5 bases and 5 bases, there was a span of 19 bases.

This clonotype has just a few counts. The rearrangement uses TRBV5-6 and TRBJ2-4; unclear D gene. The CDR3 runs 12 residues. The V gene's germline CDR1 is SGHDT and CDR2 YYEEEE. V was shortened by 10 bases and J by 0 bases, with 8 bases between the two germline ends. The DNA of the CDR3 is TGTGCCCTCCGGTTAGCCAAAAACATTCAGTACTTC. It translates to CALRLAKNIQYF.

The rearrangement links TRBV5-1 to TRBJ2-1, with 9 bases that match TRBD2. CDR1 is SGHRS and CDR2 is YFSETQ in the germline V gene. The trim removed 0 bases at V and 8 bases at J, leaving 9 bases unmatched. This CDR3 spans 16 amino acids. CDR3 residues: CASSLEWRGGVDEQFF. CDR3 bases: TGCGCCAGCAGCTTGGAGTGGCGGGGGGGAGTGGATGAGCAGTTCTTC.